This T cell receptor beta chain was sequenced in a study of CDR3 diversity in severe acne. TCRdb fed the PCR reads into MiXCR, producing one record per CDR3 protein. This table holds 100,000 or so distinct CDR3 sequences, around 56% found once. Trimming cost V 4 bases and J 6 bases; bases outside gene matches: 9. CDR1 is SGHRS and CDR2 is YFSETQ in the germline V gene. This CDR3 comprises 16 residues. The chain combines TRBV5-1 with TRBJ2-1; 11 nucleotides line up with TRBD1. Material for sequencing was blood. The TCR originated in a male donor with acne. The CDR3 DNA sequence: TGCGCCAGCAGCACCGGACAGGGGGCGAGGAGCAATGAGCAGTTCTTC. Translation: CASSTGQGARSNEQFF.